The 20 T cell receptor beta chains below were found in one sample sequenced in a study of cytomegalovirus exposure and HLA in healthy donors. The protocol was immunoSEQ multiplex PCR, while the TCRdb copy is restricted to in-frame clones and leaves out a portion. The sample records 90,000 or so clones, 85% being singletons. The material sequenced was PBMCs. These receptor sequences come from a man younger than 30 in good health and CMV-seropositive.

The chain carries TRBV6-6 and TRBJ1-1; D ambiguous. V lost 3 bases and J 4 bases, leaving 12 bases between the germline ends. Germline CDR1 and CDR2: MNHNY and SVGAGI (reference sequence). This CDR3 comprises 14 residues. The chain's CDR3 is CASSYLLEGTEAFF. CDR3 nucleotides: TGTGCCAGCAGTTATTTACTGGAGGGCACTGAAGCTTTCTTT.

The V gene is TRBV5-6, the J gene TRBJ2-1; 11 bases are shared with TRBD2. There are 18 residues in the CDR3. The V segment lost 0 bases and the J segment 0 bases; nucleotides outside the gene matches: 5. Germline values: CDR1 SGHDT, CDR2 YYEEEE. The CDR3 loop is CASSLVPSGRSSYNEQFF. CDR3 coding DNA: TGTGCCAGCAGCTTGGTGCCTAGCGGGAGGAGCTCCTACAATGAGCAGTTCTTC.

Here the CDR3 DNA reads TGTGCCAGCAGTCCTTGGACTAGCGGAGCTGAGCAGTTCTTC. This gives the protein CASSPWTSGAEQFF. This rearrangement joins TRBV6-5 to TRBJ2-1; the match to TRBD2 covers 10 bases. CDR3 length: 14 amino acids. J lost 9 bases, V lost 5 bases, and 7 bases had no gene match. CDR1 MNHEY and CDR2 SVGAGI come from the germline V gene.

This chain joins TRBV2 and TRBJ1-4, with 7 bases fitting TRBD1. V lost 0 bases, J lost 4 bases, and 5 bases stayed unmatched. The CDR3 loop spans 16 amino acids. CDR1 is SNHLY and CDR2 is FYNNEI in the germline V gene. Here the CDR3 DNA reads TGTGCCAGCAGTGAAGCGTTGACAGGGCTTAATGAAAAACTGTTTTTT. Residues: CASSEALTGLNEKLFF.

The chain uses TRBV7-3 and TRBJ1-1; D is perhaps TRBD1 (5 bases). Per the germline V gene, CDR1 is SGHTA and CDR2 is FQGTGA. This CDR3 spans 13 amino acids. Trimming left V 5 bases short and J 3 bases short, with 10 bases between. The CDR3: CASSATGDTEAFF. As DNA, the CDR3 is TGTGCCAGCAGCGCAACGGGGGACACTGAAGCTTTCTTT.

The chain employs TRBV28 and TRBJ1-2; D is unclear. V lost 3 bases to trimming and J lost 7 bases, with 6 bases between them. Germline V gene data show CDR1 as MDHEN and CDR2 as SYDVKM. The CDR3 length is 11 residues. CDR3 sequence: CASSLGAGYTF. The CDR3 region has the DNA TGTGCCAGCAGTTTGGGCGCTGGCTACACCTTC.

The chain is built from TRBV25-1 and TRBJ2-3, with D possibly being TRBD2 (5 bases). Trimming took off 2 bases at V and 4 bases at J, with 7 bases between the two ends. The length of the CDR3 is 13 residues. Germline assignment: CDR1 MGHDK and CDR2 SYGVNS. The CDR3 sequence is CASSEPGADTQYF. CDR3 DNA sequence: TGTGCCAGCAGTGAACCCGGGGCAGATACGCAGTATTTT. Variable domain in full (rest from reference TRBV25-1 and TRBJ2-3): EADIYQTPRYLVIGTGKKITLECSQTMGHDKMYWYQQDPGMELHLIHYSYGVNSTEKGDLSSESTVSRIRTEHFPLTLESARPSHTSQYLCASSEPGADTQYFGPGTRLTVL.

This clone showed up just a few times. This chain connects TRBV9 to TRBJ1-3, with a tentative D call TRBD1 (5 bases). The ends were cut back, 0 bases at V and 1 base at J, with 8 bases in the middle. Germline-derived CDR1 and CDR2 are SGDLS and YYNGEE. The CDR3 consists of 15 residues. The CDR3 bases are TGTGCCAGCAGCGTAGATGGGGCGTCTGGAAACACCATATATTTT. Residues: CASSVDGASGNTIYF.

The chain joins TRBV5-6 to TRBJ2-7; D possibly corresponds to TRBD2 (6 bases). The CDR3 is made up of 14 amino acids. Germline V gene data show CDR1 as SGHDT and CDR2 as YYEEEE. Trimming took 5 bases from V and 5 from J, leaving 17 bases between them. The CDR3 DNA is TGTGCCAGCAGTAAAGGGCCGGGGGATAACGAGCAGTACTTC. Its translation: CASSKGPGDNEQYF.

V usage is TRBV19 and J usage is TRBJ1-5; unclear D gene. Deletions cut 3 bases from V and 5 bases from J, with 5 bases between. Germline CDR1 reads LNHDA; CDR2 reads SQIVND (reference sequence). The CDR3 consists of 12 residues. The DNA of the CDR3 is TGTGCCAGTAGTATCCTAGATCAGCCCCAGCATTTT. It codes for CASSILDQPQHF.

DNA of the CDR3: TGTGCCAGCACCCAACGTTCGGTGCACGTGAACACTGAAGCTTTCTTT. Translated, it gives CASTQRSVHVNTEAFF. The chain carries TRBV5-6 and TRBJ1-1; D gene unclear. The germline V and J ends were trimmed by 6 bases and 0 bases, with 18 bases remaining between them. The germline gives CDR1 SGHDT, CDR2 YYEEEE. This CDR3 is built from 16 residues.

This chain connects TRBV23-1 to TRBJ1-3; D is ambiguous. TRBV23-1 is labeled an ORF, and its function is uncertain. With 4 bases removed from V and 0 bases from J, the gap between germline ends came to 19 bases. This CDR3 has 18 residues. CDR3 nucleotides: TGCGCCAGCAGTCCCTCGGGAGGCAAAGAGAGCTCTGGAAACACCATATATTTT. This gives the protein CASSPSGGKESSGNTIYF.

The chain combines TRBV19 with TRBJ2-7; TRBD2 matches at 9 bases. The trim removed 6 bases at V and 8 bases at J, leaving 8 bases unmatched. CDR1 and CDR2 from the germline V gene are LNHDA and SQIVND (reference sequence). The CDR3 is 13 amino acids. The CDR3 sequence: CASSISSGTQQYV. CDR3 sequence (DNA): TGTGCCAGTAGCATCTCTAGCGGGACTCAGCAGTACGTC.

The genes are TRBV19 and TRBJ2-3; D perhaps matches TRBD1 (6 bases). The ends were cut back, 3 bases at V and 2 bases at J, with 12 bases in the middle. The germline V gene has CDR1 LNHDA and CDR2 SQIVND (reference sequence). The CDR3 is 15 residues long. CDR3 coding DNA: TGTGCCAGTAGTATTTGGTCAGGGGACACAGATACGCAGTATTTT. Residues: CASSIWSGDTDTQYF.

In regard to this clone: Mismatch with germline at one junction end may stem from a read error. V gene TRBV11-3 combines with J gene TRBJ1-1; 7 bases line up with TRBD1. This CDR3 has 14 residues. Germline values: CDR1 SGHNT, CDR2 YENEEA. In DNA, the CDR3 is TGTGCCAGCAGCCTAGATACAGGGGCTACTGAAGCTTTCTTT. Protein product: CASSLDTGATEAFF.

The chain couples TRBV5-4 to TRBJ1-2, with a possible D match to TRBD1 (5 bases). The length of the CDR3 is 14 residues. Trimming shortened V by 0 bases and J by 4 bases, and 10 bases separated the two germline ends. Germline V lookup: CDR1 SGHNT, CDR2 YYREEE (reference sequence). The CDR3 coding sequence is TGTGCCAGCAGCTTGGCCCAGGGCTCCTATGGCTACACCTTC. Translated, it gives CASSLAQGSYGYTF.

This clone was observed a single time. The chain recombines TRBV28 with TRBJ2-7, with 13 bases aligning to TRBD2. CDR1 is MDHEN and CDR2 is SYDVKM in the germline V gene. With 3 bases clipped from V and 2 bases from J, the junction kept 4 bases outside the gene matches. This CDR3 region has 16 residues. For the CDR3, the DNA is TGTGCCAGCAGTTTGACTAGCGGGAGGCTTACCTACGAGCAGTACTTC. Translating gives CASSLTSGRLTYEQYF.

The chain recombines TRBV5-1 with TRBJ2-1; no definite D call. CDR3 length: 13 residues. Germline V lookup: CDR1 SGHRS, CDR2 YFSETQ. V gave up 0 bases and J gave up 9 bases, with 10 bases separating them. The CDR3 loop reads CASSLGPLGEQFF. DNA of the CDR3: TGCGCCAGCAGCTTGGGTCCGCTCGGTGAGCAGTTCTTC.

The chain joins TRBV7-6 to TRBJ1-2; TRBD1 aligns across 9 bases. The germline CDR1 and CDR2 sequences are SGHVS and FNYEAQ. V was clipped by 5 bases and J by 8 bases; unmatched bases: 6. The CDR3 is 13 amino acids. In nucleotides, the CDR3 is TGTGCCAGCAGCGAAACAGGGGGCGCGGGCTACACCTTC. It codes for CASSETGGAGYTF.

This chain uses TRBV2 with TRBJ1-1, with 8 nucleotides matching TRBD1. This CDR3 has 15 amino acids. CDR1 is SNHLY and CDR2 is FYNNEI in the germline V gene. V was pared by 5 bases and J by 0 bases, with 5 bases of the junction left unmatched. CDR3 region: CASSFDRGLNTEAFF. CDR3 nucleotide sequence: TGTGCCAGCAGTTTCGACAGGGGCCTGAACACTGAAGCTTTCTTT.